The present entry profiles one TCR beta chain with its context. This specimen comes from a study of sequential checkpoint blockade in melanoma. Looking at the study overall: Patients were randomized 1:1 to nivolumab-then-ipilimumab or ipilimumab-then-nivolumab first-line.

Germline CDR1 is KGHSH and CDR2 is LQKENI. The length of the CDR3 is 15 residues. V lost 2 bases, J lost 6 bases, and 7 bases stayed unmatched. The table came from immunoSEQ multiplex PCR; TCRdb's copy has only in-frame clones and leaves some out. Seen here are about 1,800 clones, around 20% observed once, and the top ten hold about 13%. The treatment denotes: randomized to nivolumab then ipilimumab (arm A) or the reverse (arm B). Sample: tumor tissue (inferred from file names), taken from a patient given nivolumab and ipilimumab in sequence. V is TRBV18 and J is TRBJ2-7; 10 nucleotides match TRBD2. The sequence was collected from a human donor with melanoma. Written as DNA, the CDR3 is TGTGCCAGCTCACCAGTAGCGGGGGGACCTCTCGAGCAGTACTTC. Amino acids: CASSPVAGGPLEQYF.